Below, 3 T cell receptor beta chains from the same sample are listed, as sequenced in a study of T-cell memory formation after mild COVID-19. One entry per CDR3 protein results from TCRdb running MiXCR on the 5' RACE reads. Of roughly 370,000 distinct CDR3 sequences in the sample, 15% to 20% were seen once. Sequences were obtained from PBMCs or a T cell subset sorted from them (not recorded which). The source is a young man who had mild COVID-19 (a few samples of this study predate the infection). Cell type and time point are not known.

The chain uses TRBV10-3 and TRBJ2-4; D is possibly TRBD2 (7 bases). The CDR3 sequence is 14 residues long. Per the germline V gene, CDR1 is ENHRY and CDR2 is SYGVKD. V shed 5 bases and J shed 5 bases, with 13 bases lying between them. CDR3 protein: CAISKQGGENIQYF. The CDR3 nucleotides are TGTGCCATCAGTAAACAGGGAGGGGAAAACATTCAGTACTTC.

The chain joins TRBV20-1 to TRBJ1-3, with unresolved D. Per germline, CDR1 DFQATT and CDR2 SNEGSKA (reference sequence). The ends were cut back, 0 bases at V and 8 bases at J, with 14 bases in the middle. The CDR3 has 14 amino acids. The CDR3 loop reads CSARDRGGRDTIYF. The CDR3 DNA reads as TGCAGTGCTAGAGATCGAGGAGGCCGGGACACCATATATTTT.

The rearrangement uses TRBV18 and TRBJ1-2, with TRBD1 identical over 10 bases. This CDR3 has 16 residues. Per the germline V gene, CDR1 is KGHSH and CDR2 is LQKENI. V was clipped by 2 bases and J by 1 base; unmatched bases: 4. This chain's CDR3 is CASSPWTGGDNYGYTF. The CDR3 nucleotides are TGTGCCAGCTCACCATGGACAGGGGGAGATAACTATGGCTACACCTTC.